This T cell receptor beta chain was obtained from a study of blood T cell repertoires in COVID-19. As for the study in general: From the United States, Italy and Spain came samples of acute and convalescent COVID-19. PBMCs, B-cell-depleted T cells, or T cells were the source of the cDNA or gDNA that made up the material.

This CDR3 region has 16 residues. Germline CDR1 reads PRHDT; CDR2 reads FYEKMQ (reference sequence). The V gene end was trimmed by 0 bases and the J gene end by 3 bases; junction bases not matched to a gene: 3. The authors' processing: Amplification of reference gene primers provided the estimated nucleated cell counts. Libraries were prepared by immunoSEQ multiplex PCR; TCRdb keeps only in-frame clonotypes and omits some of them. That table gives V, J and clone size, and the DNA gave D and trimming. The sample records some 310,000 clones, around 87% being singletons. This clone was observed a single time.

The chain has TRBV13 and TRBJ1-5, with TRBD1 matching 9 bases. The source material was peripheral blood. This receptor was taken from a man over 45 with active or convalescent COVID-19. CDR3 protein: CASSLGWDRDNQPQHF. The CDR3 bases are TGTGCCAGCAGCTTAGGGTGGGACAGGGACAATCAGCCCCAGCATTTT. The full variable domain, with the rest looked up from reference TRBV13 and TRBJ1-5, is AAGVIQSPRHLIKEKRETATLKCYPIPRHDTVYWYQQGPGQDPQFLISFYEKMQSDKGSIPDRFSAQQFSDYHSELNMSSLELGDSALYFCASSLGWDRDNQPQHFGDGTRLSIL.